These 4 T cell receptor beta chains were sequenced from one sample in a study of shared clonotypes between healthy human individuals (TCRdb year 2020). Libraries came from the immunoSEQ multiplex PCR assay. This immuneACCESS table, as held by TCRdb, lists in-frame sequences with V and J called but not all clones. Of the missing ones, under half trace to an unresolved V gene in checked studies; the others have no known cause. In this sample the table shows roughly 2,300,000 clones, just under 95% of which occur a single time. 0.37% of the sample comes from the top ten. Material: naive CD4+ T cells from PBMCs. In the paper's terms, the cell subset or site label means: CD45RA+ positively selected. These receptors all come from a man between 18 and 29 years old in good health. Some clones in this sample may be carry-over from other donors' samples.

The rearrangement links TRBV10-3 to TRBJ1-3; D is perhaps TRBD1 (6 bases). The CDR3 is 19 amino acids. V lost 5 bases to trimming and J lost 4 bases, with 27 bases between them. Germline assignment: CDR1 ENHRY and CDR2 SYGVKD. For the CDR3, the DNA is TGTGCCATCAGTCCTTTGCAAAACCCGGAATGGGGACAAGGAAACACCATATATTTT. Amino acid sequence: CAISPLQNPEWGQGNTIYF.

This sequence joins TRBV7-3 and TRBJ2-2; D gene ambiguous. CDR1 and CDR2 from the germline V gene are SGHTA and FQGTGA. The V and J ends lost 1 base and 5 bases respectively, with 5 bases between them. This CDR3 is 13 amino acids long. The CDR3 region is CASSLSWTGELFF. In nucleotides, the CDR3 is TGTGCCAGCAGCTTAAGCTGGACCGGGGAGCTGTTTTTT.

The CDR3 here is CASSQDRLAGGTDTQYF. The DNA for the CDR3 is TGTGCCAGCAGCCAAGATCGGCTAGCGGGAGGAACAGATACGCAGTATTTT. V gene TRBV14 combines with J gene TRBJ2-3, with TRBD2 identical over 11 bases. CDR3 length equals 17 residues. The germline gives CDR1 SGHDN, CDR2 FVKESK. V shed 0 bases and J 3 bases; nucleotides not matched to a gene: 5.

The chain combines TRBV20-1 with TRBJ1-1, with no clear D. Germline V gene data show CDR1 as DFQATT and CDR2 as SNEGSKA (reference sequence). This CDR3 is 11 amino acids long. V lost 1 base and J lost 8, with 8 bases in between. The CDR3 sequence is CSARGQKEAFF. CDR3 sequence (DNA): TGCAGTGCTAGAGGCCAGAAGGAAGCTTTCTTT.